This is a list of T cell receptor beta chains from one sample in a study of CD8 T cells in Susac syndrome. From the immunoSEQ multiplex PCR reads, TCRdb called clonotypes with MiXCR, one entry per CDR3 protein. The sample lists about 60,000 distinct CDR3 sequences; around 95% were seen once. Sequencing used CD8+ T cells from PBMCs. These receptors were collected from a human donor with multiple sclerosis. CDR3s include the opening cysteine and the closing phenylalanine or tryptophan. The D gene is left open where the match is weak. Rows give clone size only sometimes, using once, few, many, or a class for an expanded clone.

>TRBJ2-7|-|TRBV25-1|-
CASSDPLYEQYF
TGTGCCAGCAGTGACCCCCTCTACGAGCAGTACTTC
>TRBJ2-7|-|TRBV6-4|-
CASRGWCEQYF
TGTGCCAGCAGGGGGTGGTGCGAGCAGTACTTC
>TRBJ2-7|-|TRBV25-1|-
CASSAGSGAYEQYF
TGTGCCAGCAGTGCTGGTTCAGGGGCGTACGAGCAGTACTTC
>TRBJ2-1|-|TRBV20-1|once
CSARGGANNEQFF
TGCAGTGCTCGAGGGGGTGCCAACAATGAGCAGTTCTTC
>TRBJ2-4|TRBD1|TRBV9|-
CASSSGGLWDIQYF
TGTGCCAGCAGCTCAGGGGGTTTGTGGGACATTCAGTACTTC
>TRBJ1-1|-|TRBV4-1|-
CASSQDRIPQTEAFF
TGCGCCAGCAGCCAAGATCGAATCCCTCAGACTGAAGCTTTCTTT
>TRBJ1-1|-|TRBV12-3/TRBV12-4|-
CASSLPTEGGTEAFF
TGTGCCAGCAGTTTACCTACAGAGGGTGGCACTGAAGCTTTCTTT
>TRBJ2-6|-|TRBV15|-
CATSREFSSGANVLTF
TGTGCCACCAGCAGAGAGTTTAGCTCTGGGGCCAACGTCCTGACTTTC
>TRBJ2-3|-|TRBV27|-
CATQTTDTQYF
TGTGCCACCCAGACCACAGATACGCAGTATTTT
>TRBJ2-7|-|TRBV28|-
CASSPDYGVYEQYF
TGTGCCAGCAGTCCCGACTACGGGGTCTACGAGCAGTACTTC
>TRBJ1-5|-|TRBV20-1|-
CSHLKGYNQPQHF
TGCAGCCACCTTAAAGGCTACAATCAGCCCCAGCATTTT
>TRBJ2-7|TRBD1|TRBV9|-
CASSVGDSQTYEQYF
TGTGCCAGCAGCGTAGGGGACAGCCAAACCTACGAGCAGTACTTC
>TRBJ1-2|-|TRBV24-1|-
CATSDTAWDGYTF
TGTGCCACCAGTGATACTGCGTGGGATGGCTACACCTTC
>TRBJ2-5|-|TRBV19|-
CASSMGETQYF
TGTGCCAGTAGTATGGGAGAGACCCAGTACTTC
>TRBJ2-3|TRBD2|TRBV28|-
CASSRTRLAGGSDTQYF
TGTGCCAGCAGTAGAACCAGACTAGCGGGAGGGTCAGATACGCAGTATTTT
>TRBJ2-5|TRBD2|TRBV28|-
CASSLPGTSHYSETQYF
TGTGCCAGCAGTTTACCCGGGACTAGCCATTATTCAGAGACCCAGTACTTC
>TRBJ1-1|-|TRBV12-3/TRBV12-4|once
CASSFSPGTRTEAFF
TGTGCCAGCAGTTTTTCCCCGGGGACAAGGACTGAAGCTTTCTTT
>TRBJ2-5|-|TRBV12-3/TRBV12-4|-
CASSLVWEETQYF
TGTGCCAGCAGTTTAGTTTGGGAAGAGACCCAGTACTTC
>TRBJ2-1|TRBD2|TRBV28|-
CASSTGLAGVDNEQFF
TGTGCCAGCAGTACCGGACTAGCGGGAGTCGACAATGAGCAGTTCTTC
>TRBJ2-2|-|TRBV28|-
CASSRGELFF
TGTGCCAGCAGTCGCGGGGAGCTGTTTTTT
>TRBJ2-7|TRBD2|TRBV19|-
CASSIGLAGSSYEQYF
TGTGCCAGTAGTATCGGTCTAGCGGGAAGCTCCTACGAGCAGTACTTC
>TRBJ2-7|-|TRBV29-1|-
CSVENRAYEQYF
TGCAGCGTTGAAAACAGGGCCTACGAGCAGTACTTC
>TRBJ2-3|-|TRBV5-6|-
CASFPWGFETQYF
TGTGCCAGCTTCCCATGGGGTTTCGAGACGCAGTATTTT
>TRBJ1-3|-|TRBV29-1|-
CSGSFDSGNTIYF
TGCAGCGGTTCTTTCGACTCTGGAAACACCATATATTTT
>TRBJ1-2|TRBD1|TRBV27|-
CASSTLRTGGKEFGYGYTF
TGTGCCAGCAGTACGTTAAGGACAGGGGGGAAAGAATTTGGCTATGGCTACACCTTC
>TRBJ2-7|TRBD1|TRBV3-1|-
CASSQDIDRATYEQYF
TGTGCCAGCAGCCAAGATATCGACAGGGCGACCTACGAGCAGTACTTC
>TRBJ2-2|-|TRBV7-9|once
CARAGQDTGELFF
TGTGCCAGGGCGGGGCAGGACACCGGGGAGCTGTTTTTT
>TRBJ2-5|-|TRBV19|-
CASSIPGPYQETQYF
TGTGCCAGTAGTATCCCGGGACCCTACCAAGAGACCCAGTACTTC
>TRBJ1-6|-|TRBV19|-
CASGPRNSPLHF
TGTGCCAGTGGGCCCCGAAATTCACCCCTCCACTTT
>TRBJ1-1|TRBD1|TRBV29-1|-
CSVDRNPRDRPNTEAFF
TGCAGCGTTGACAGAAACCCACGGGACAGACCGAACACTGAAGCTTTCTTT
>TRBJ2-1|-|TRBV20-1|-
CSATDWLHNEQFF
TGCAGTGCCACGGATTGGCTGCACAATGAGCAGTTCTTC
>TRBJ2-7|-|TRBV3-1|-
CASSQDRGRAEQYF
TGTGCCAGCAGCCAAGACCGGGGCAGGGCCGAGCAGTACTTC